This TCR beta chain appears in the sequencing data of a study of cytomegalovirus exposure and HLA in healthy donors (dated by TCRdb to the late 2010s). At the level of the whole study: An earlier analysis of several hundred of the donors reported about 290 Gb of sequence data and approximately 110 million unique TCR beta sequences from 150 million to 200 million T cells. Genome-wide SNP genotypes for about 55% of the 666 donors were used in a later genetic analysis, which treated that subset as a discovery cohort. In the later analysis, no new phenotypic data were used to find candidate immune exposures; instead, reliance was placed on TCR beta sequences and their occurrence across donors. Roughly five DR-DQ haplotypes were handled as single units for association and clustering, since linkage in the cohort was strong. High-throughput TCR immunosequencing, statistical association of individual TCRs with disease status, and machine learning were combined to predict cytomegalovirus infection status. HLA typing included class I and class II loci at four-digit resolution. Alongside the repertoire data, information on donor age, sex, ethnicity and CMV serostatus was compiled. A later analysis re-analyzed previously published TCR beta repertoires from hundreds of donors and added high-resolution HLA genotyping to study TCR occurrence patterns. Of the approximately 400 genotyped donors, roughly 85% fell in the genetic ancestry cluster associated with self-reported Caucasian donors. The T cell repertoires of 700 or so subjects were profiled by immunosequencing and related to cytomegalovirus serostatus. To decide whether each TCR beta V gene segment behaved as functional or pseudogenic, an earlier analysis of approximately 620 of the donors relied on high-throughput TCR beta sequencing. On average, about 240,000 unique TCR beta nucleotide sequences were sequenced per donor among more than 350 genotyped donors of the cohort, with 15% to 20% of those sequences being non-productive. The study aimed to test whether cataloging public T cell receptors could reveal signatures of past pathogen exposure. Along with the approximately 670-subject first cohort, a separate validation cohort of about 110 different subjects was used. The number of typed donors differed by locus: about 620-640 for A, B, C, DRB1 and DQB1; some 500 for DQA1; approximately 600 for DPA1; and some 450 for DPB1. All discovery cohort repertoires had been generated on a single sequencing platform. Around 320 gigabases of sequencing data and tens of millions of unique TCR sequences were included in an early release covering around 650 HLA-typed donors.

In total, about 650 healthy bone marrow donors made up the cohort. At the time of sampling, every cohort member was nominally healthy, though immune exposures that went unrecorded were likely present. The donor was CMV seropositive and belonged to the group of 250 to 300 seropositive cohort members. Each donor provided a peripheral blood sample, and peripheral blood mononuclear cells were used for TCR beta sequencing. The Qiagen DNeasy Blood Extraction Kit was used to extract genomic DNA from the blood cell samples. The library was prepared using the immunoSEQ multiplex PCR assay. For the multiplex PCR, a mixture combining 60 forward primers for TCR Vbeta segments and 13 reverse primers for TCR Jbeta segments was used. A multiplex PCR assay on genomic DNA amplified the CDR3 region of rearranged TCR beta genes. On the Illumina HiSeq System, the amplified TCR beta libraries were sequenced as 87-base-pair reads. On the study's bioinformatics: In a later analysis, tens of millions of unique TCR beta chains were counted across the approximately 640 repertoires, and approximately 11 million of these chains were shared by at least two donors. Raw reads were error-corrected and collapsed into unique sequences by a nearest-neighbor algorithm in which closely related sequences were merged to remove PCR and sequencing errors. To assign V, D and J gene segments, CDR3 sequences were aligned to IMGT reference sequences. For a sequence to be retained, at least a six-nucleotide match to both a V gene segment and a J gene segment was required. Rearrangements were called productive when the CDR3 lacked stop codons and stayed in frame with V and J; all others were non-productive. Following IMGT convention, CDR3 was defined as the stretch from the second conserved V-encoded cysteine up to the conserved J-encoded phenylalanine. Sequences without an unambiguous match to a single V gene segment were excluded from the earlier analysis of about 600 of the donors. In an earlier analysis of around 600 of the donors, V segments were called functional above 56.7% productive rearrangements and were called segregating when the between-donor standard deviation exceeded 5%. A statistical classification framework was developed to diagnose cytomegalovirus status using the catalog of TCR beta chain sequences. In a later analysis, TCR nucleotide sequences were compared against IMGT/GENE-DB human TR gene sequences so that V and J genes could be assigned. A later analysis assigned CDR3 sequences and most-parsimonious VDJ recombination scenarios with the TCRdist pipeline. In a later analysis, every TCR beta chain was defined by the combination of its CDR3 amino acid sequence and its V-gene family, and reads without a unique V-gene family were dropped. In a later analysis, fewer than 650 highly shared, low-generation-probability nucleotide sequences were removed to address suspected cross-contamination and a sequencing artifact. A later analysis calculated a clonal expansion index for each public chain from normalized within-repertoire ranks of inferred template counts. In a later analysis, generation probabilities were computed using a VDJ recombination model fitted to out-of-frame rearrangements, and the results were checked against IGoR. In a later analysis, TCR-TCR, TCR-HLA and TCR-CMV co-occurrence was scored with hypergeometric tests, and a repertoire-size bias correction was applied to TCR pairs. In a later analysis, false discovery rates were estimated by permuting HLA or CMV assignments 20 times. In a later analysis, co-occurring TCRs were grouped with DBSCAN, and TCRdist sequence similarity was added when clustering was performed within HLA-allele-positive subsets. Co-occurrence clustering excluded repertoires with fewer than 30,000 or more than 120,000 public chains, plus five with anomalous nucleotide sharing. The clones in this table, taken by TCRdb from immuneACCESS, are in-frame only. Not every clone is retained; where verified, under half of the shortfall comes from an unresolved V gene, and the cause of the rest is unknown. The V and J calls and clone size are taken from that table; D and trimming were inferred from the DNA. This sample holds about 140,000 clones; roughly four fifths were observed only once. The ten largest clones represent 1.4% of the sample.

What the authors observed across the whole study: Only TCR beta chains were sequenced in this cohort, and the absence of alpha or paired-chain data limited detectable features. The classifier was reported to diagnose cytomegalovirus status with high specificity and sensitivity in both the original cohort and the validation cohort. A further reported finding was that TCR beta sequences accurately predicted the HLA-A and HLA-B alleles for most subjects in the first cohort. The only immune exposure information available for the cohort was CMV serostatus. In a later analysis, HLA-associated TCR beta chains showed more clonal expansion and lower generation probabilities than non-associated chains that were equally common. A later analysis associated roughly 17,000 TCR beta sequences with specific HLA alleles at a false discovery rate of 0.05. Because counts were too low, more than 15 rarely observed V segments, including chromosome 9 orphons, were excluded from the earlier analysis of several hundred of the donors. In a later analysis, the rate of TCR association differed among HLA loci, with DRB1 alleles having the most associated TCRs and HLA-C alleles having the fewest. V-gene and J-gene trimming of TCR beta chains was associated with a missense DCLRE1C variant in a later genetic analysis, and the association was replicated in an independent cohort. The study gave a list of about 150 TCR beta chains associated with cytomegalovirus. In vitro tests confirmed that three of the cytomegalovirus-associated TCR beta chains recognize cytomegalovirus antigens. The 87-base-pair reads could not distinguish some IMGT-functional V segments, including TRBV6-2 and TRBV6-3, so those segments were excluded. Linkage disequilibrium might explain the correlated functional status among segregating V segments, but an unknown experimental factor could not be ruled out. In an earlier analysis of more than 450 of the donors, most TCR beta V segments were observed in productive rearrangements about 90% or about 30% of the time, broadly matching IMGT annotations. Roughly uniform sequencing depth across donors was assumed in presence/absence analyses, although this assumption may not hold. It was suggested by the authors that the approach could potentially be generalized to other disease states and immunological phenotypes. While some public TCRs were present in many individuals, most TCR sequences turned up only very rarely across donors. In a later analysis, several top co-occurrence clusters were reported to appear linked to parvovirus B19, influenza, CMV and Epstein-Barr virus. A later genetic analysis reported fewer N-insertions in productive TCRs among donors in an Asian-associated ancestry cluster than the roughly 700-donor mean. HLA typing was unavailable for some donors at each locus, so association tests used only the typed subset. In a later analysis, most CMV-associated TCR beta chains were found to appear HLA-restricted, with HLA associations seemingly driven largely by CMV exposure. A group of highly shared sequence variants was considered likely to be a technical artifact of the sequencing pipeline. When HLA alleles, especially DR and DQ, strongly co-occurred, TCR associations were difficult to assign to individual alleles.

A remark on this clone: Which antigen it targets is not known. Per-nucleotide qualities are absent, and no much larger clonotype sits a single base away.

CDR1 SGDLS and CDR2 YYNGEE were looked up in the germline V gene. V loses 4 bases of germline sequence and J loses 2 bases, and the interval between the two ends is 18 bases. The CDR3 holds 16 amino acids from the cysteine to the phenylalanine. The kept DNA is CDR3 alone, 48 bases in frame from the first base. This receptor chain uses TRBV9 and TRBJ1-1; confidence is insufficient to name the D gene. This sequence originates from a man in his thirties or forties in good health and CMV-seropositive. The specimen sequenced was PBMCs. The bases read TGTGCCAGCAGCTATACAAAATCCAGAAGTAACACTGAAGCTTTCTTT. The translation is CASSYTKSRSNTEAFF.